A single sample is the source of the 24 T cell receptor beta chains below, sequenced in a study of beta chain features in type 1 diabetes. Expressed TCRB transcripts were sequenced because the isolated RNA had all been reverse transcribed beforehand. Repertoires were generated with immunoSEQ multiplex PCR, while TCRdb's copy carries only in-frame clones and drops some. The sample shows more than 300,000 clones, approximately 16% of them seen only once. Sequencing was done on a sample of naive CD4+ T cells from blood. These receptors were obtained from a young woman in good health.

This clone was picked up a small number of times. The same CDR3 is also encoded by other DNA sequences in this sample. This chain connects TRBV5-1 to TRBJ2-3; a weak D match, TRBD1 (5 bases). From germline, CDR1 is SGHRS and CDR2 YFSETQ. The CDR3 has 15 amino acids. V lost 4 bases and J lost 0, with 12 bases in between. CDR3 in amino acids: CASSLTGASTDTQYF. CDR3 in DNA: TGCGCCAGCAGCCTCACAGGAGCCAGCACAGATACGCAGTATTTT.

The rearrangement uses TRBV30 and TRBJ1-4; a possible D gene is TRBD1 (5 bases). Germline CDR1 reads GTSNPN; CDR2 reads SVGIG (reference sequence). Deletions cut 8 bases from V and 6 bases from J, with 16 bases between. This CDR3 region has 13 residues. CDR3 nucleotide sequence: TGTGCCCGCTCTGGGGGGGAGCATGAAAAACTGTTTTTT. It specifies CARSGGEHEKLFF.

The chain links TRBV7-2 to TRBJ2-5; TRBD2 agrees at 8 bases. The CDR3 loop spans 18 amino acids. With V trimmed by 0 bases and J by 0 bases, 9 bases remained unmatched. CDR1 SGHTA and CDR2 FQGNSA come from the germline V gene. In DNA form, the CDR3 reads TGTGCCAGCAGCTTAGCGCGGCTAGCGGGCTCGTACCAAGAGACCCAGTACTTC. This codes for CASSLARLAGSYQETQYF.

The V call is TRBV29-1, the J call TRBJ2-7, with D tentatively TRBD2 (5 bases). The CDR3 runs 13 residues. V lost 1 base and J lost 7, with 14 bases in between. Per the germline V gene, CDR1 is SQVTM and CDR2 is ANQGSEA. The DNA for the CDR3 is TGCAGCGTTGAAGGTGCCGGGATGAGGGAGCAGTACTTC. It is translated as CSVEGAGMREQYF.

V usage is TRBV7-9 and J usage is TRBJ2-7, with D tentatively TRBD1 (5 bases). The CDR3 sequence is 14 residues long. V was shortened by 5 bases and J by 2 bases, with 13 bases between the two germline ends. In germline, CDR1 is SEHNR, CDR2 FQNEAQ (reference sequence). CDR3 in DNA: TGTGCCAGCAGCCCGAAGACAGCTACCTACGAGCAGTACTTC. It translates to CASSPKTATYEQYF.

The table lists this clone with a few counts. The chain joins TRBV7-8 to TRBJ2-1; 7 bases align to TRBD1. Germline V gene data show CDR1 as SGHVS and CDR2 as FQNEAQ. The CDR3 contains 15 residues. The J segment lost 6 bases and the V segment lost 3 bases, leaving 8 bases of the junction unmatched. This chain's CDR3 is CASSLSGGSFNEQFF. The CDR3 coding sequence is TGTGCCAGCAGCTTGTCAGGGGGATCTTTCAATGAGCAGTTCTTC.

The V and J genes are TRBV5-1 and TRBJ1-1; D possibly corresponds to TRBD1 (5 bases). The CDR3 spans 15 residues. Trimming took off 0 bases at V and 0 bases at J, with 9 bases between the two ends. Germline CDR1 SGHRS, CDR2 YFSETQ. The CDR3 DNA sequence: TGCGCCAGCAGCTTGGGGGCAGGGATGAACACTGAAGCTTTCTTT. Protein sequence: CASSLGAGMNTEAFF. Variable domain in full (rest from reference TRBV5-1 and TRBJ1-1): KAGVTQTPRYLIKTRGQQVTLSCSPISGHRSVSWYQQTPGQGLQFLFEYFSETQRNKGNFPGRFSGRQFSNSRSEMNVSTLELGDSALYLCASSLGAGMNTEAFFGQGTRLTVV.

This clone was seen a few times. The gene calls are TRBV2 and TRBJ1-5; D might be TRBD1 (6 bases). CDR1 is SNHLY, CDR2 FYNNEI, per germline. Trimming removed 6 bases at V and 0 bases at J, with 12 bases between. This CDR3 has 15 amino acids. The CDR3 DNA reads as TGTGCCAGCAGGGAACAGGGCCTTAGCAATCAGCCCCAGCATTTT. Protein product: CASREQGLSNQPQHF. The complete variable domain, with remaining parts taken from reference TRBV2 and TRBJ1-5, reads EPEVTQTPSHQVTQMGQEVILRCVPISNHLYFYWYRQILGQKVEFLVSFYNNEISEKSEIFDDQFSVERPDGSNFTLKIRSTKLEDSAMYFCASREQGLSNQPQHFGDGTRLSIL.

This rearrangement joins TRBV6-5 to TRBJ2-3, with unresolved D. The germline V and J ends were trimmed by 4 bases and 6 bases, with 8 bases remaining between them. The CDR3 loop spans 12 amino acids. The V gene's germline CDR1 is MNHEY and CDR2 SVGAGI. The CDR3 bases are TGTGCCAGCAGTTCTCCTCTGGATACGCAGTATTTT. It specifies CASSSPLDTQYF.

This clone appeared a few times. CDR3 region: CASSSHPGRGQTDTQYF. The CDR3 DNA follows: TGCGCCAGCAGCTCCCACCCCGGCAGGGGGCAAACAGATACGCAGTATTTT. The chain uses TRBV5-1 and TRBJ2-3; TRBD1 agrees at 8 bases. Trimming removed 3 bases from V and 3 bases from J; junction bases left unmatched: 12. The CDR3 is 17 amino acids. Per germline, CDR1 SGHRS and CDR2 YFSETQ.

A few counts support this clone. V and J are TRBV30 and TRBJ2-7; TRBD2 aligns across 12 bases. The length of the CDR3 is 17 residues. Germline V gene data show CDR1 as GTSNPN and CDR2 as SVGIG (reference sequence). Trimming cost V 4 bases and J 0 bases; bases outside gene matches: 10. The CDR3 nucleotides read TGTGCCTGGAAGCCACGACTAGCGGGGGAGGGCTCCTACGAGCAGTACTTC. It specifies CAWKPRLAGEGSYEQYF. Filled out from reference TRBV30 and TRBJ2-7, the complete variable domain reads SQTIHQWPATLVQPVGSPLSLECTVEGTSNPNLYWYRQAAGRGLQLLFYSVGIGQISSEVPQNLSASRPQDRQFILSSKKLLLSDSGFYLCAWKPRLAGEGSYEQYFGPGTRLTVT.

The V gene is TRBV29-1, the J gene TRBJ2-5; possible D gene TRBD1, 5 bases. TRBJ2-7 matches the DNA end more closely, so the J call is doubtful. CDR1 is SQVTM and CDR2 is ANQGSEA in the germline V gene. There are 13 residues in the CDR3. CDR3 protein: CSVKGQYSYEQYF. The CDR3 nucleotides are TGCAGCGTTAAGGGGCAGTACTCCTACGAGCAGTACTTC.

This clone was recorded a few times. The chain joins TRBV30 to TRBJ2-5; 9 bases line up with TRBD1. CDR3 length equals 14 residues. V shed 4 bases and J 6 bases; nucleotides not matched to a gene: 9. Germline CDR1 reads GTSNPN; CDR2 reads SVGIG (reference sequence). CDR3 region: CAWNLGQGGQTQYF. CDR3 bases: TGTGCCTGGAACCTGGGACAGGGTGGGCAGACCCAGTACTTC.

This clone was seen more than once but under ten times. The chain recombines TRBV4-2 with TRBJ2-7; 10 bases line up with TRBD2. The V segment lost 3 bases and the J segment 2 bases; nucleotides outside the gene matches: 7. The CDR3 sequence is 16 residues long. Germline loops: CDR1 LGHNA, CDR2 YNFKEQ. The CDR3 here is CASSQRLAGGAYEQYF. The CDR3 bases are TGTGCCAGCAGCCAGAGACTAGCGGGTGGGGCCTACGAGCAGTACTTC.

J is TRBJ2-7 and V is TRBV2, with a weak D call TRBD2 (5 bases). CDR1 and CDR2 (germline): SNHLY, FYNNEI. This CDR3 has 11 residues. Trimming removed 6 bases from V and 4 bases from J, with 7 bases in between. CDR3 nucleotide sequence: TGTGCCAGCAGAACTAGATACGAGCAGTACTTC. It is translated as CASRTRYEQYF.

The gene calls are TRBV30 and TRBJ2-7, with 8 nucleotides matching TRBD1. Germline CDR1 is GTSNPN and CDR2 is SVGIG (reference sequence). CDR3 size: 14 residues. The V segment lost 4 bases and the J segment 0 bases; nucleotides outside the gene matches: 5. CDR3 coding DNA: TGTGCCTGGAACCGGGACAGGCTCTCCTACGAGCAGTACTTC. Its translation: CAWNRDRLSYEQYF.

The CDR3 DNA follows: TGTGCCAGCAGCTTAAGGTTTCGGAAACAGCCCATGAACACTGAAGCTTTCTTT. Its protein product is CASSLRFRKQPMNTEAFF. The chain joins TRBV7-2 to TRBJ1-1; D gene uncertain. The V end lost 2 bases, the J end lost 0 bases, and 19 bases lay between the germline ends. The CDR3 length is 18 residues. Germline V gives CDR1 SGHTA, CDR2 FQGNSA.

The J gene is TRBJ1-3, the V gene TRBV11-2, with D possibly matching TRBD1 (6 bases). Looked up from germline, CDR1 is SGHAT and CDR2 is FQNNGV. With 7 bases removed from V and 1 base from J, the gap between germline ends came to 11 bases. There are 14 residues in the CDR3. CDR3: CASNIRGSGNTIYF. In DNA form, the CDR3 reads TGTGCCAGCAACATCAGGGGTTCTGGAAACACCATATATTTT.

This clone was seen more than once but under ten times. The chain combines TRBV11-1 with TRBJ2-5, with 12 positions matching TRBD2. Germline V CDR1 and CDR2: SGHAT, FQDESV (reference sequence). Germline trimming cut 1 base from V and 5 bases from J; bases unmatched to any gene: 8. The CDR3 sequence is 17 residues long. CDR3 sequence (DNA): TGTGCCAGCAGCTTAGATGGGCGACTAGCGGGAGAGGAGACCCAGTACTTC. Protein: CASSLDGRLAGEETQYF.

This clone was counted between two and nine times. This sequence joins TRBV14 and TRBJ2-5; TRBD2 aligns across 8 bases. Germline V gives CDR1 SGHDN, CDR2 FVKESK. The CDR3 sequence is 16 residues long. V was pared by 0 bases and J by 2 bases, with 5 bases of the junction left unmatched. For the CDR3, the DNA is TGTGCCAGCAGCCAAGATAGCGGGAATTTACAAGAGACCCAGTACTTC. Protein sequence: CASSQDSGNLQETQYF.

This clone was seen a handful of times. The genes are TRBV2 and TRBJ1-2; 7 nucleotides align to TRBD1. From germline, CDR1 is SNHLY and CDR2 FYNNEI. The V gene end was trimmed by 8 bases and the J gene end by 6 bases; junction bases not matched to a gene: 24. CDR3 length equals 18 residues. The CDR3 spells CASGMGEIWDSRRHGYTF. In DNA form, the CDR3 reads TGTGCCAGCGGGATGGGGGAGATTTGGGACAGCCGACGCCATGGCTACACCTTC.

On this clone: Other DNA sequences in the sample encode the same CDR3. The chain employs TRBV5-4 and TRBJ1-1; D not certain. V was clipped by 2 bases and J by 1 base, with 6 bases between them. Germline V gene data show CDR1 as SGHNT and CDR2 as YYREEE (reference sequence). The CDR3 runs to 13 residues. The CDR3 nucleotides read TGTGCCAGCAGCTTCCGGGAGAACACTGAAGCTTTCTTT. It is translated as CASSFRENTEAFF. The variable domain in full, with the rest retrieved from reference TRBV5-4 and TRBJ1-1, is ETGVTQSPTHLIKTRGQQVTLRCSSQSGHNTVSWYQQALGQGPQFIFQYYREEENGRGNFPPRFSGLQFPNYSSELNVNALELDDSALYLCASSFRENTEAFFGQGTRLTVV.

The chain recombines TRBV5-1 with TRBJ2-5; 7 nucleotides line up with TRBD2. The CDR3 has 14 residues. The J segment lost 4 bases and the V segment lost 1 base, leaving 4 bases of the junction unmatched. The germline gives CDR1 SGHRS, CDR2 YFSETQ. The chain's CDR3 is CASSLTTSPETQYF. CDR3 coding DNA: TGCGCCAGCAGCTTGACGACTAGCCCAGAGACCCAGTACTTC.

The rearrangement links TRBV30 to TRBJ2-1; 11 nucleotides match TRBD2. Germline V gives CDR1 GTSNPN, CDR2 SVGIG (reference sequence). The CDR3 extends over 17 amino acids. Germline trimming cut 0 bases from V and 3 bases from J; bases unmatched to any gene: 7. CDR3 coding DNA: TGTGCCTGGAGTGTATGGGTAGCGGGAGGGTTCTACAATGAGCAGTTCTTC. It encodes CAWSVWVAGGFYNEQFF.